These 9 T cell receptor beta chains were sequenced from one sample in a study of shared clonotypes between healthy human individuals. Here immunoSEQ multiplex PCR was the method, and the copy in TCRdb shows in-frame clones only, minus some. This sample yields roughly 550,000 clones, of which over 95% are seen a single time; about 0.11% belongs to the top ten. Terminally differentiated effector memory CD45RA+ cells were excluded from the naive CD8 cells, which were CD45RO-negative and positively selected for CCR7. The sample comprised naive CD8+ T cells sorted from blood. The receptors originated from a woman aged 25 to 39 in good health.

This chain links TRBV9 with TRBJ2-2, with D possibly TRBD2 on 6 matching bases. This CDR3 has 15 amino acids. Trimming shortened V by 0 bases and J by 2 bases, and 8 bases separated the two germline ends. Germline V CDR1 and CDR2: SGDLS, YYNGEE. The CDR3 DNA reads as TGTGCCAGCAGCGTAGTAGCGGATAACACCGGGGAGCTGTTTTTT. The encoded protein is CASSVVADNTGELFF.

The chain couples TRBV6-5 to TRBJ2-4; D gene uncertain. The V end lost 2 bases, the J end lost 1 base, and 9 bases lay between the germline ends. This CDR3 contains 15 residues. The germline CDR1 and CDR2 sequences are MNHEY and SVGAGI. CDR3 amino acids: CASSYTVGAKNIQYF. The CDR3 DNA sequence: TGTGCCAGCAGTTACACGGTGGGGGCCAAAAACATTCAGTACTTC.

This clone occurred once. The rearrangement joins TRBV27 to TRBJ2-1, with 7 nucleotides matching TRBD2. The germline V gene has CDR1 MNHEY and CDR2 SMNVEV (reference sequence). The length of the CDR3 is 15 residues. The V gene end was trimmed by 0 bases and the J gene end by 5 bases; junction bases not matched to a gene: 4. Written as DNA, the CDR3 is TGTGCCAGCAGTTTATCGGCGGGAGTCCACAATGAGCAGTTCTTC. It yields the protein CASSLSAGVHNEQFF.

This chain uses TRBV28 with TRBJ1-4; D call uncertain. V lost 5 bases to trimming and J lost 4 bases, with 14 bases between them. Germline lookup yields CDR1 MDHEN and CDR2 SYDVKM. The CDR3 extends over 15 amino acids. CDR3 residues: CASSQEQPINEKLFF. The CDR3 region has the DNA TGTGCCAGCAGTCAAGAACAGCCTATTAATGAAAAACTGTTTTTT.

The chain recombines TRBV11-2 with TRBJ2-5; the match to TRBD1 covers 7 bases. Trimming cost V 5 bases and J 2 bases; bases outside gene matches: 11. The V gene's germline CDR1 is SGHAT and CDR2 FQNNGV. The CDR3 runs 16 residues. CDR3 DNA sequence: TGTGCCAGCAGCCAGTCTTACGGGACAGATCAAGAGACCCAGTACTTC. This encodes CASSQSYGTDQETQYF.

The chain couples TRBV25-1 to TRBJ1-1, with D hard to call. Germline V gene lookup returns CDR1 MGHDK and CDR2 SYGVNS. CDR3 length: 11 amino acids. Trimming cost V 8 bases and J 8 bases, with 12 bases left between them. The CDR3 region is CASLFGLEAFF. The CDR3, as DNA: TGTGCCAGCTTATTTGGACTCGAAGCTTTCTTT.

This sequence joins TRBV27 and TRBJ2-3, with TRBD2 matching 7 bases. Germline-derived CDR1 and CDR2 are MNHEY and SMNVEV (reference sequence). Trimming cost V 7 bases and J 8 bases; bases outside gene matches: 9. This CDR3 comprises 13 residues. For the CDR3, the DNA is TGTGCCAGCACCCCGGGGGGAGCGGTTACGCAGTATTTT. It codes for CASTPGGAVTQYF.

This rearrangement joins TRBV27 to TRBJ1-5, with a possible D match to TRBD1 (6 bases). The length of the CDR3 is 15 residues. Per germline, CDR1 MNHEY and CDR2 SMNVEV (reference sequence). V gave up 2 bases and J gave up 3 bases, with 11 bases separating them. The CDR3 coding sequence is TGTGCCAGCAGTTTAATAGGGGGGATCAATCAGCCCCAGCATTTT. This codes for CASSLIGGINQPQHF.

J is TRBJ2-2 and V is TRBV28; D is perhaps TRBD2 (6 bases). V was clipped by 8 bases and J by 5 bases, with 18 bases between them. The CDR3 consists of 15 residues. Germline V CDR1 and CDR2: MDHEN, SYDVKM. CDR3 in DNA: TGTGCCAGCCATGCCGACGGGAGTTGGACCGGGGAGCTGTTTTTT. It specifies CASHADGSWTGELFF.